A single T cell receptor beta chain is shown here with its context. The record originates from a study of blood T cell repertoires in COVID-19. Across the study: Collection of acute and convalescent COVID-19 samples took place in the United States, Italy and Spain. From T cells, B-cell-depleted T cells, or PBMCs came the material, which was cDNA or gDNA.

CDR1 is KGHSH, CDR2 LQKENI, per germline. The junction had 11 bases not matched to a gene; V was cut back by 3 bases and J by 6 bases. The CDR3 extends over 18 amino acids. How the authors handled the data: Reference gene primer amplification gave estimated nucleated cell counts. TCRdb's copy holds only in-frame clones and misses some; the assay was immunoSEQ multiplex PCR. Clone size and V and J calls were adopted from that table, with D and trimming inferred from the DNA. In the table there are some 100,000 clones, about 83% of which are singletons. The sequence was obtained from a man between 65 and 85 years old with acute or convalescent COVID-19. Sequencing was done on a sample of peripheral blood. The chain carries TRBV18 and TRBJ2-3; TRBD2 aligns across 14 bases. CDR3 DNA sequence: TGTGCCAGCTCACCCTTTTCTCCGGGACTAGCGGGAGCGGATACGCAGTATTTT. Translated: CASSPFSPGLAGADTQYF.